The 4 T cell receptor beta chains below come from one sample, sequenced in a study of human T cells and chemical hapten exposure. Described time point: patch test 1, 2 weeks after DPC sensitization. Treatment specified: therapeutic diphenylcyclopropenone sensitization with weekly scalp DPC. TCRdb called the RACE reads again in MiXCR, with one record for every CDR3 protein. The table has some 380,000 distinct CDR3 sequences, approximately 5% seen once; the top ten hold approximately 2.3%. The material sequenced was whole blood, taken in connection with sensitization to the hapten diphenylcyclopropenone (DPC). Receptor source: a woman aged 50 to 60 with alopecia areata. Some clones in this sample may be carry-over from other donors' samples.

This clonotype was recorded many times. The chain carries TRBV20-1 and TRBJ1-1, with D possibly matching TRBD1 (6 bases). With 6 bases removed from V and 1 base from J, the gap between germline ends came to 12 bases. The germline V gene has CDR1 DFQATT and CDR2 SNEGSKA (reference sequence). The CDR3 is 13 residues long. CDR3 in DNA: TGCAGTGCGTTGACAGGATCGAACACTGAAGCTTTCTTT. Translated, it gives CSALTGSNTEAFF.

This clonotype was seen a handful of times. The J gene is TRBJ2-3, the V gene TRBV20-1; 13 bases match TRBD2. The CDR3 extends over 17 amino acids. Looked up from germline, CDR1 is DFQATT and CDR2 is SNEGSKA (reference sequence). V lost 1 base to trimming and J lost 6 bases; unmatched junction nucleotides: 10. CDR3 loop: CSARGLAGGPDRDTQYF. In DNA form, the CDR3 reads TGCAGTGCTAGAGGACTAGCGGGAGGCCCCGACCGGGATACGCAGTATTTT.

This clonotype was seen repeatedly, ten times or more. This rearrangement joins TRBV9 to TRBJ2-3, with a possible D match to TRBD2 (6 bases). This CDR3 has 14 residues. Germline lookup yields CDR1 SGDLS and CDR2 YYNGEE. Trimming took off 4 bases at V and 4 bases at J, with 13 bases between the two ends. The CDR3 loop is CASSQGIAADTQYF. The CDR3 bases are TGTGCCAGCAGCCAGGGAATAGCGGCAGATACGCAGTATTTT.

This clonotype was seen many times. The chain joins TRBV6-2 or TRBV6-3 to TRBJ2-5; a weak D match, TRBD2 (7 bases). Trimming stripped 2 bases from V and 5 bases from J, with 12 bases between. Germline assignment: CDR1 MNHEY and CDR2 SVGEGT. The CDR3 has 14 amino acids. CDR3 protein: CASSYGGGTETQYF. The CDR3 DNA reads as TGTGCCAGCAGTTACGGGGGGGGCACCGAGACCCAGTACTTC.